These 5 T cell receptor beta chains were all obtained from the same sample, sequenced in a study of long-term antiretroviral therapy in people with HIV. Version v3.0 of the immunoSEQ assay was performed at survey level. The repertoire was sequenced with immunoSEQ multiplex PCR; TCRdb's copy has only in-frame clones and lacks some. The table has about 28,000 clones, about 87% seen once. The sequencing used unsorted PBMCs, collected 3.2 years before starting antiretroviral therapy. The receptors come from a middle-aged man with HIV.

This clone appeared a single time. The J gene is TRBJ2-3, the V gene TRBV6-5; the D gene is possibly TRBD2 (6 bases). The germline gives CDR1 MNHEY, CDR2 SVGAGI. V gave up 4 bases and J gave up 0 bases, with 14 bases separating them. CDR3 length: 16 amino acids. CDR3 protein: CASSWDWDGSTDTQYF. In DNA, the CDR3 is TGTGCCAGCAGTTGGGACTGGGACGGCAGCACAGATACGCAGTATTTT.

The genes are TRBV6-5 and TRBJ1-2; D remains unclear. Germline V gives CDR1 MNHEY, CDR2 SVGAGI. CDR3 length equals 13 residues. Trimming left V 5 bases short and J 7 bases short, with 14 bases between. The CDR3 DNA is TGTGCCAGCAGTCCCTATGGGGTTGGTGGCTACACCTTC. Protein product: CASSPYGVGGYTF.

The chain uses TRBV6-6 and TRBJ1-5; 8 bases map to TRBD1. V lost 5 bases and J lost 2; bases outside the gene matches: 8. CDR1 is MNHNY and CDR2 is SVGAGI in the germline V gene (reference sequence). CDR3 length equals 16 residues. CDR3 amino acids: CASSTPTGAGNQPQHF. The CDR3, as DNA: TGTGCCAGCAGTACCCCGACAGGGGCTGGCAATCAGCCCCAGCATTTT.

The V and J genes are TRBV13 and TRBJ1-1; 9 bases align to TRBD1. This CDR3 is built from 13 residues. Germline-derived CDR1 and CDR2 are PRHDT and FYEKMQ (reference sequence). V shed 3 bases, J shed 11 bases, and the junction held 7 bases outside the gene matches. The DNA of the CDR3 is TGTGCCAGCAGCTTCACAGGGGGCGCGGAGGCTTTCTTT. It is translated as CASSFTGGAEAFF. The complete variable domain, with remaining parts taken from reference TRBV13 and TRBJ1-1, reads AAGVIQSPRHLIKEKRETATLKCYPIPRHDTVYWYQQGPGQDPQFLISFYEKMQSDKGSIPDRFSAQQFSDYHSELNMSSLELGDSALYFCASSFTGGAEAFFGQGTRLTVV.

This chain uses TRBV5-4 with TRBJ2-6; D not resolved. Germline CDR1 and CDR2: SGHNT and YYREEE (reference sequence). This CDR3 has 18 residues. The V end lost 0 bases, the J end lost 3 bases, and 16 bases lay between the germline ends. Written as DNA, the CDR3 is TGTGCCAGCAGCTTGGCCAGTATACCCGCCGGTGGGGCCAACGTCCTGACTTTC. Encoded protein: CASSLASIPAGGANVLTF.